This T cell receptor (beta chain) was found in a study of identical twins. A few counts support this clonotype. Germline loops: CDR1 MGHRA, CDR2 YSYEKL. The trim removed 0 bases at V and 2 bases at J, leaving 10 bases unmatched. The CDR3 runs to 17 residues. TCRdb ran MiXCR on the 5' RACE reads and lists one entry per CDR3 protein. The table has hundreds of thousands of distinct CDR3 sequences, approximately 9% seen once. These data were also filed under a second study, of yellow fever vaccine responses in identical twins.

The sample comprised PBMCs. This rearrangement joins TRBV4-1 to TRBJ2-7, with TRBD2 identical over 7 bases. The receptor comes from a woman aged 18-29 years in good health. DNA of the CDR3: TGCGCCAGCAGCCAAGACATTGCGGGAGATTCCCCCTACGAGCAGTACTTC. Amino acids: CASSQDIAGDSPYEQYF.